This T cell receptor beta chain was found in a study of blood T cell repertoires in COVID-19 (dated by TCRdb to about 2020). Describing the broader study: The collaborator samples originated in the United States, Italy and Spain and spanned the acute and convalescent phases of COVID-19. The prospective study material was composed of cDNA or gDNA derived from T cells, B-cell-depleted T cells, or PBMCs. Subjects who had been exposed to COVID-19, were actively infected with it, or had recovered from it provided the deeply sampled blood TCRbeta repertoires that made up the dataset. The repertoires were released in a freely available public database intended as a resource for research on the immune response to SARS-CoV-2. Samples came from the ongoing ImmuneRACE study (first 160 participants) plus 1,254 subjects from 6 global collaborators. The sample metadata nearly always contained a de-identified subject ID, COVID-19 status, age in years and sex. Where available, HLA class I and class II types were obtained from metadata supplied by the sample provider rather than from assay-based typing.

TCRbeta CDR3 regions were amplified from genomic DNA by means of the immunoSEQ Assay, a bias-controlled multiplex PCR. The source study handled its data this way. The number of nucleated cells in each sample was estimated from the amplification of reference gene primers within the assay. To quantify the absolute abundance of each unique TCRbeta CDR3 rearrangement, sequence reads were collapsed and filtered. For each sample, productive Simpson clonality was calculated as the square root of Simpson's diversity index across productive rearrangements. TCRdb holds this immuneACCESS table with in-frame rearrangements only. Some clones are missing; in checked studies, unresolved V genes explain under half, and the rest has no known cause. That table furnishes V, J and clone size, whereas the DNA furnished D and trimming. In this sample the table shows more than 85,000 clones, about 85% of which occur a single time. The top ten clones comprise around 12% of the sample.

V is pruned by 2 bases and J by 6 bases, leaving 0 bases of the junction without a gene match. CDR1 and CDR2 (MNHEY, SMNVEV) derive from the germline V gene (reference sequence). The CDR3 holds 12 amino acids from the cysteine to the phenylalanine. The sequence is cut down to CDR3 DNA, 36 bases in frame from base 1. Whole blood was collected in K2EDTA tubes by collaborating institutions according to the institutions' own protocols. For TCRbeta analysis, collaborator samples were shipped as frozen whole blood, as isolated PBMCs, or as DNA extracted from either sample type. There are a few counts of this clone. What antigen it recognizes has not been identified. Base quality data are lacking; no much larger clone is found one base away. Findings and caveats that apply to the study as a whole: Clinical and demographic metadata were provided uncurated, with the amount varying by source and participant.

Sequencing was carried out using peripheral blood. The receptor's source is a human donor in a cohort sampled during active COVID-19. The sequence links TRBV27 to TRBJ2-7, and TRBD1 matches 8 of the central bases. The CDR3 is CASSLQGAEQYF. The DNA sequence reads TGTGCCAGCAGTTTACAGGGGGCCGAGCAGTACTTC.